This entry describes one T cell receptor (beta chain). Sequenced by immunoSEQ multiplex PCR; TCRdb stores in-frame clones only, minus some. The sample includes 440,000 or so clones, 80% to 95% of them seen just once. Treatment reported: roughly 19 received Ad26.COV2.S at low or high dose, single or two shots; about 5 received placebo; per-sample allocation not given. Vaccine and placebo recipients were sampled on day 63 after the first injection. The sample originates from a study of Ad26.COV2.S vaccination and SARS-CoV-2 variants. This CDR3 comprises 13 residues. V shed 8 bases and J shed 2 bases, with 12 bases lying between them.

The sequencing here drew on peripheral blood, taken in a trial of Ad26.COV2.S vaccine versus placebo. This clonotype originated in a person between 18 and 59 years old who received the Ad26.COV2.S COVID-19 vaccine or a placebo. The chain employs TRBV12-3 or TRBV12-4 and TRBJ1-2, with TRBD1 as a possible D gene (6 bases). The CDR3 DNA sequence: TGTGCCAGCGTCAGGGGCGCCAACTATGGCTACACCTTC. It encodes CASVRGANYGYTF.